Listed below are T cell receptor beta chains from one sample, sequenced in a study of blood T cell repertoires in COVID-19. Repertoires were generated with immunoSEQ multiplex PCR, while TCRdb's copy carries only in-frame clones and drops some. Here the sample spans over 100,000 clones, more than 85% being singletons. Sample: peripheral blood. These receptors were obtained from a man over 45 with active or convalescent COVID-19. CDR3s include the opening cysteine and the closing phenylalanine or tryptophan. D genes are given only for firm matches.

v_call,d_call,j_call,cdr3_nt,cdr3_aa
TRBV28,NA,TRBJ2-6,TGTGCCAGCAGTTTAGACATAGGCAGCTTTAACGTCCTGACTTTC,CASSLDIGSFNVLTF
TRBV7-9,NA,TRBJ2-5,TGTGCCAGCAGCTTGAGTTCCGAACAGACCCAGTACTTC,CASSLSSEQTQYF
TRBV29-1,TRBD1,TRBJ1-4,TGCAGCGCCACCTCCGGACAGGGGACAACTAATGAAAAACTGTTTTTT,CSATSGQGTTNEKLFF
TRBV6-6,NA,TRBJ1-5,TGTGCCAGCAGTTCCCCTGACGGGGGGGGTTATCAGCCCCAGCATTTT,CASSSPDGGGYQPQHF
TRBV7-2,TRBD2,TRBJ2-5,TGTGCCAGCAGCCTCCCTAGCGGGCAAGAGACCCAGTACTTC,CASSLPSGQETQYF
TRBV6-2/TRBV6-3,NA,TRBJ2-1,TGTGCCAGCAGTTCAGTATATGAGCAGTTCTTC,CASSSVYEQFF
TRBV5-1,TRBD1,TRBJ1-6,TGCGCCAGCAGCGCGGACAGGGAAAATTCACCCCTCCACTTT,CASSADRENSPLHF
TRBV7-2,NA,TRBJ2-2,TGTGCCAGCAGCTTAGGAGGGAAGAACACCGGGGAGCTGTTTTTT,CASSLGGKNTGELFF
TRBV7-2,TRBD1,TRBJ2-3,TGTGCGGTCCGGGACAGCTTAGCAGATACGCAGTATTTT,CAVRDSLADTQYF
TRBV5-1,TRBD1,TRBJ1-1,TGCGCCAGCAACCAAATGGGACAGACGAACACTGAAGCTTTCTTT,CASNQMGQTNTEAFF
TRBV11-2,TRBD2,TRBJ2-5,TGTGCCAGCAGCTTAGATCTAAGCGGGGGGCGGGTCCAGTACTTC,CASSLDLSGGRVQYF